Each of the 10 T cell receptor beta chains below was sequenced from the same sample in a study of CD8 T cells in Susac syndrome. The RNA input was roughly 0.45 to 1 ug, and it was reverse transcribed with random hexamers. TCRdb re-called the immunoSEQ multiplex PCR reads with MiXCR, one entry per CDR3 protein. Of under 200,000 distinct CDR3 sequences in the sample, over 75% are singletons; the top ten hold approximately 0.09%. Specimen: CD4+ T cells from PBMCs. The origin of the receptors is a human donor with Susac syndrome.

The chain has TRBV9 and TRBJ2-2, with 8 bases identical to TRBD2. The CDR3 runs to 16 residues. Germline loops: CDR1 SGDLS, CDR2 YYNGEE. Trimming cost V 4 bases and J 6 bases; bases outside gene matches: 11. The CDR3 is CASSPPGTSFPGELFF. The DNA for the CDR3 is TGTGCCAGCAGCCCCCCCGGGACTAGTTTTCCCGGGGAGCTGTTTTTT. The variable domain in full, with the rest retrieved from reference TRBV9 and TRBJ2-2, is DSGVTQTPKHLITATGQRVTLRCSPRSGDLSVYWYQQSLDQGLQFLIQYYNGEERAKGNILERFSAQQFPDLHSELNLSSLELGDSALYFCASSPPGTSFPGELFFGEGSRLTVL.

Only one count was recorded for this clonotype. As DNA, the CDR3 is TGCAGTGCTAGGTCTAGCGGAGGGACAGATACGCAGTATTTT. Amino acid sequence: CSARSSGGTDTQYF. This chain connects TRBV20-1 to TRBJ2-3; 7 nucleotides align to TRBD2. The CDR3 is 14 amino acids. Trimming removed 3 bases from V and 3 bases from J; junction bases left unmatched: 6. Germline V lookup: CDR1 DFQATT, CDR2 SNEGSKA (reference sequence).

V is TRBV4-1 and J is TRBJ2-7; perhaps TRBD1 as D (5 bases). This CDR3 contains 15 residues. The V gene's germline CDR1 is MGHRA and CDR2 YSYEKL. The germline V and J ends were trimmed by 2 bases and 3 bases, with 14 bases remaining between them. The CDR3 nucleotides read TGCGCCAGCAGCCAAAAGGACAAAATGCTCTACGAGCAGTACTTC. Translation gives CASSQKDKMLYEQYF.

The chain links TRBV6-1 to TRBJ1-2, with a possible D match to TRBD1 (5 bases). The CDR3 contains 15 residues. Trimming removed 6 bases at V and 1 base at J, with 15 bases between. Germline V gives CDR1 MNHNS, CDR2 SASEGT. CDR3 in DNA: TGTGCCAGCAGAGAGGGGAAAAACAATAACTATGGCTACACCTTC. It translates to CASREGKNNNYGYTF.

The rearrangement joins TRBV27 to TRBJ1-5; TRBD1 matches at 7 bases. The CDR3 is made up of 17 amino acids. The V gene end was trimmed by 6 bases and the J gene end by 0 bases; junction bases not matched to a gene: 11. From germline, CDR1 is MNHEY and CDR2 SMNVEV (reference sequence). CDR3 loop: CASSPDREMYSNQPQHF. The DNA of the CDR3 is TGTGCCAGCAGCCCCGACAGGGAGATGTATAGCAATCAGCCCCAGCATTTT.

This sequence joins TRBV12-3 or TRBV12-4 and TRBJ2-1; TRBD1 is a possible D gene (6 bases). This CDR3 spans 14 amino acids. V lost 5 bases and J lost 5, with 13 bases in between. The CDR3 sequence is CASSLSTGNNEQFF. DNA of the CDR3: TGTGCCAGCAGTCTCTCCACAGGGAACAATGAGCAGTTCTTC.

The V and J genes are TRBV10-3 and TRBJ2-5; the match to TRBD2 covers 7 bases. CDR1 is ENHRY, CDR2 SYGVKD, per germline. V lost 3 bases to trimming and J lost 6 bases; unmatched junction nucleotides: 13. The CDR3 contains 16 residues. The CDR3 region has the DNA TGTGCCATCAGTGAACTCGCGGGAGACTTGTTAAAGACCCAGTACTTC. Translated, it gives CAISELAGDLLKTQYF.

The rearrangement uses TRBV28 and TRBJ2-7; TRBD1 matches at 12 bases. CDR1 is MDHEN and CDR2 is SYDVKM in the germline V gene. The CDR3 has 16 residues. With 5 bases clipped from V and 7 bases from J, the junction kept 12 bases outside the gene matches. DNA of the CDR3: TGTGCCAGCAGTAAACAGCCGGGACAGGGGGCCGGAGAGCAGTACTTC. It translates to CASSKQPGQGAGEQYF.

The V gene is TRBV20-1, the J gene TRBJ2-5, with 8 bases aligning to TRBD2. This CDR3 has 13 amino acids. J was trimmed by 1 base and V by 3 bases; bases with no gene match: 1. The germline CDR1 and CDR2 sequences are DFQATT and SNEGSKA (reference sequence). The CDR3 reads CSASGTSQETQYF. CDR3 bases: TGCAGTGCTAGCGGGACTAGCCAAGAGACCCAGTACTTC.

This sequence joins TRBV9 and TRBJ2-6; D remains unclear. Germline lookup yields CDR1 SGDLS and CDR2 YYNGEE. Trimming cost V 0 bases and J 3 bases, with 1 base left between them. This CDR3 comprises 13 residues. CDR3 residues: CASSVDGANVLTF. The CDR3 DNA sequence: TGTGCCAGCAGCGTAGATGGGGCCAACGTCCTGACTTTC.